The next 8 T cell receptor beta chains were all read from a single sample in a study of Graves' ophthalmopathy and Graves' hyperthyroidism. From RNA, the CDR3 regions of TCR beta chains were amplified and sequenced. First-round RT-PCR relied on HTBI primers, and a second-round multiplex PCR came next. From the multiplex PCR reads, TCRdb called clonotypes with MiXCR, one entry per CDR3 protein. Of about 240,000 distinct CDR3 sequences listed, 40% to 50% are singletons. Material for sequencing was peripheral blood. The receptors derive from an adult man with Graves' ophthalmopathy.

The chain joins TRBV7-9 to TRBJ2-2, with TRBD1 matching 10 bases. V lost 2 bases to trimming and J lost 6 bases; unmatched junction nucleotides: 6. Germline CDR1 is SEHNR and CDR2 is FQNEAQ (reference sequence). The CDR3 consists of 16 residues. CDR3 nucleotide sequence: TGTGCCAGCAGCTTATCTCCGGGACAGGGGCCCGGGGAGCTGTTTTTT. Protein product: CASSLSPGQGPGELFF.

The chain couples TRBV7-7 to TRBJ1-4; possibly TRBD1 for D (6 bases). Trimming shortened V by 5 bases and J by 0 bases, and 10 bases separated the two germline ends. Per germline, CDR1 SSHAT and CDR2 FNYEAQ (reference sequence). This CDR3 spans 15 amino acids. DNA for the CDR3: TGTGCCAGCAGCGAGGACAGTCCAACTAATGAAAAACTGTTTTTT. Amino acid sequence: CASSEDSPTNEKLFF.

The J gene is TRBJ1-5, the V gene TRBV12-3 or TRBV12-4; the D gene is possibly TRBD1 (6 bases). The V end lost 5 bases, the J end lost 0 bases, and 11 bases lay between the germline ends. There are 15 residues in the CDR3. CDR3 protein: CASSTTGISNQPQHF. The DNA of the CDR3 is TGTGCCAGCAGTACAACAGGGATTAGCAATCAGCCCCAGCATTTT.

This chain joins TRBV19 and TRBJ2-2; D is ambiguous. Trimming took off 5 bases at V and 6 bases at J, with 13 bases between the two ends. This CDR3 has 14 residues. CDR1 and CDR2 (germline): LNHDA, SQIVND (reference sequence). The CDR3: CASSSLSRPGELFF. In DNA form, the CDR3 reads TGTGCCAGTAGTTCCCTAAGCCGTCCCGGGGAGCTGTTTTTT.

This clonotype was observed once. V usage is TRBV27 and J usage is TRBJ1-5; D unclear. CDR3 length: 11 residues. Germline V gene data show CDR1 as MNHEY and CDR2 as SMNVEV (reference sequence). The V gene lost 5 bases and the J gene lost 6 bases, with 5 bases spanning the gap. CDR3 sequence reads: CASSRVQPQHF. The CDR3 nucleotides are TGTGCCAGCAGTAGGGTTCAGCCCCAGCATTTT.

This clonotype has just a few counts. This chain joins TRBV12-3 or TRBV12-4 and TRBJ1-2, with 10 bases lining up with TRBD1. The CDR3 sequence is 15 residues long. V shed 6 bases, J shed 4 bases, and the junction held 8 bases outside the gene matches. The CDR3 is CASSQTGGLSYGYTF. The CDR3 nucleotides are TGTGCCAGCAGCCAGACAGGGGGCTTGAGCTATGGCTACACCTTC.

This clonotype showed up just once. At one of its ends the junction is not consistent with the germline gene, which may arise from a read error. The chain is built from TRBV7-9 and TRBJ2-2; TRBD2 matches 9 bases. Germline CDR1 and CDR2: SEHNR and FQNEAQ (reference sequence). The CDR3 spans 14 residues. CDR3 nucleotides: TGCCTGGCGGCTAGCGGGACGAACACCGGGGAGCTGTTTTTT. It specifies CLAASGTNTGELFF.

V and J are TRBV9 and TRBJ2-5, with D unresolved. There are 14 residues in the CDR3. Trimming removed 0 bases at V and 1 base at J, with 7 bases between. CDR1 is SGDLS and CDR2 is YYNGEE in the germline V gene. In DNA form, the CDR3 reads TGTGCCAGCAGCGTAGGCCAGACCCAAGAGACCCAGTACTTC. Encoded protein: CASSVGQTQETQYF.